A selection of T cell receptor beta chains follows, all from one sample in a study of T cells in Graves' hyperthyroidism and ophthalmopathy. Each CDR3 protein is one row after TCRdb ran MiXCR on the multiplex PCR reads. The sample has hundreds of thousands of distinct CDR3 sequences, around 15% seen once; the top ten hold about 51%. Sample: blood. The receptors stem from a woman aged 55-70 years with Graves' ophthalmopathy. The CDR3 runs from the conserved cysteine through the conserved F or W.

v_gene	j_gene	len	CDR3aa
TRBV4-3	TRBJ1-4	16	CASSQDPTGYGEKLFF
TRBV30	TRBJ2-1	17	CAWSDPRLAGGVNEQFF
TRBV5-1	TRBJ2-7	15	CASSLKGQDSYEQYF
TRBV5-4	TRBJ1-2	16	CASRHTPIGGLGGYTF
TRBV11-3	TRBJ1-2	14	CASSLGSVLYGYTF
TRBV20-1	TRBJ2-3	15	CSARALTDPPDTQYF
TRBV5-1	TRBJ1-2	14	CASSHLDRVNGYTF
TRBV5-4	TRBJ2-2	15	CASSQRLAVTGELFF
TRBV15	TRBJ2-4	15	CATSRSTGGQNIQYF
TRBV7-2	TRBJ2-5	16	CASSLAGGPGRETQYF
TRBV3-1	TRBJ1-3	15	CASSQRSGVGNTIYF
TRBV30	TRBJ2-2	15	CAWSPWDGNTGELFF
TRBV7-8	TRBJ2-3	18	CASSSRLAGGIGTDTQYF
TRBV3-1	TRBJ1-1	13	CASSRGQDTEAFF
TRBV18	TRBJ2-5	13	CASSPQGTETQYF
TRBV19	TRBJ2-5	14	CASSIVTSPETQYF
TRBV3-1	TRBJ2-7	12	CASSQDLKGQYF
TRBV20-1	TRBJ2-3	13	CSASSGAADTQYF
TRBV20-1	TRBJ2-2	14	CSARRLANTGELFF
TRBV20-1	TRBJ2-1	15	CSAPSGGNILNEQFF
TRBV28	TRBJ1-2	13	CASSFPGGSGYTF
TRBV29-1	TRBJ2-7	15	CSVEGPIGQGGEQYF
TRBV5-1	TRBJ2-1	15	CASGRPRGTDNEQFF
TRBV7-2	TRBJ2-7	17	CASSPGLAGGGAYEQYF
TRBV5-1	TRBJ1-5	15	CASSEGASSGQPQHF
TRBV28	TRBJ1-3	15	CASSPPGAIGNTIYF
TRBV7-2	TRBJ2-1	19	CASSARKTLAGGPFNEQFF
TRBV6-2/TRBV6-3	TRBJ2-7	14	CASSFVGGTYEQYF
TRBV2	TRBJ2-6	15	CASSQLFSGANVLTF
TRBV5-1	TRBJ1-6	14	CASSSREQDSPLHF
TRBV11-2	TRBJ2-7	15	CASSSPMGAGVEQYF
TRBV29-1	TRBJ2-2	11	CSARETGELFF